One T cell receptor (beta chain) is described in this entry. Its antigen is currently not known. Base qualities are not recorded, but no much larger clone differs from it by a single base. This entry belongs to a study of cytomegalovirus exposure and HLA in healthy donors (dated by TCRdb to about 2017). In the study overall: An earlier analysis of approximately 600 of the donors reported 250 to 300 Gb of sequence data and 100 million to 130 million unique TCR beta sequences from some 180 million T cells. Approximately 330 gigabases of sequencing data and approximately 92 million unique TCR sequences made up an early release that covered over 550 HLA-typed donors. The genetic ancestry cluster associated with self-reported Caucasian donors included 81% of the roughly 390 genotyped donors. The aim of the study was to test whether cataloging public T cell receptors could identify signatures of past pathogen exposure. The study profiled the T cell repertoires of hundreds of subjects by immunosequencing and related them to cytomegalovirus serostatus. A separate validation cohort of approximately 130 different subjects was used in addition to the roughly 640-subject first cohort. The study combined high-throughput TCR immunosequencing, statistical association of individual TCRs with disease status, and machine learning to predict cytomegalovirus infection status. A later analysis re-examined previously published TCR beta repertoires from more than 600 donors and added high-resolution HLA genotyping to investigate patterns of TCR occurrence. The later analysis used no new phenotypic data to find candidate immune exposures, relying instead on TCR beta sequences and their occurrence across donors. To decide whether each TCR beta V gene segment behaved as functional or pseudogenic, an earlier analysis of some 580 of the donors relied on high-throughput TCR beta sequencing. Donor age, sex, ethnicity and CMV serostatus were compiled alongside the repertoire data. Genome-wide SNP genotypes for about 55% of the 666 donors were used in a later genetic analysis, which treated that subset as a discovery cohort. Every discovery cohort repertoire had been produced on one sequencing platform. Both class I and class II loci were covered by HLA typing, at four-digit resolution. The number of typed donors differed by locus: about 629-640 for A, B, C, DRB1 and DQB1; some 540 for DQA1; approximately 600 for DPA1; and about 450 for DPB1. Roughly 5 DR-DQ haplotypes were handled as single units for association and clustering because linkage in the cohort was strong. On average, about 200,000 unique TCR beta nucleotide sequences were sequenced per donor among 398 genotyped donors of the cohort, with roughly 18% of those sequences being non-productive. General conclusions and limits of the study: Roughly uniform sequencing depth across donors was assumed in presence/absence analyses, although this assumption may not hold. Most TCR sequences were observed very rarely across donors, whereas some public TCRs were present in many individuals. A later analysis found that HLA-associated TCR beta chains were more clonally expanded and had lower generation probabilities than equally common non-associated chains. According to a later analysis, parvovirus B19, influenza, CMV and Epstein-Barr virus appeared linked to several top co-occurrence clusters. When HLA alleles, especially DR and DQ, strongly co-occurred, attributing TCR associations to individual alleles was difficult. Most CMV-associated TCR beta chains appeared to be HLA-restricted in a later analysis, and the HLA associations seemed to be driven largely by CMV exposure. CMV serostatus was the only immune exposure information available for the cohort. The classifier was reported to diagnose cytomegalovirus status with high specificity and sensitivity in both the original and validation cohorts. Because counts were too low, about 17 rarely observed V segments, including chromosome 9 orphons, were excluded from the earlier analysis of some 540 of the donors. Correlated functional status among segregating V segments might be attributable to linkage disequilibrium, but an unknown experimental factor could not be ruled out. According to a later genetic analysis, donors in an Asian-associated ancestry cluster had fewer N-insertions in productive TCRs than the approximately 670-donor mean. A later analysis associated about 17,000 TCR beta sequences with specific HLA alleles at a false discovery rate of 0.05. The authors suggested that the approach could potentially be generalized to other disease states and immunological phenotypes. A cluster of highly shared sequence variants was judged likely to be a technical artifact of the sequencing pipeline. In a later analysis, TCR association rates were found to vary across HLA loci, with the most associated TCRs seen for DRB1 alleles and the fewest for HLA-C alleles. The cohort was sequenced for TCR beta chains only, and without alpha or paired-chain data the features that could be detected were limited. Because the 87-base-pair reads could not distinguish some IMGT-functional V segments, including TRBV6-2 and TRBV6-3, those segments were excluded. A later genetic analysis associated a missense DCLRE1C variant with V-gene and J-gene trimming of TCR beta chains, and an independent cohort replicated the association. Broadly in line with IMGT annotations, most TCR beta V segments showed up in productive rearrangements about 87% or about 30% of the time in an earlier analysis of around 600 of the donors. A total of 150 to 200 TCR beta chains were listed by the study as associated with cytomegalovirus. Because HLA typing was missing for some donors at each locus, association tests included only the typed subset. A further reported finding was that TCR beta sequences accurately predicted the HLA-A and HLA-B alleles for most subjects in the first cohort. In vitro tests confirmed that a few of the cytomegalovirus-associated TCR beta chains recognize cytomegalovirus antigens.

The CDR1 and CDR2 encoded by the germline V gene are SGHVS and FNYEAQ. V lost 0 bases and J lost 2 bases, and the count of bases not matched to a germline gene is 3. The CDR3 holds 15 amino acids from the cysteine to the phenylalanine. Only the CDR3 DNA stays, 45 bases, in frame from base 1. The cohort was made up of 666 healthy bone marrow donors. At the time of sampling, every cohort member was nominally healthy, though immune exposures that went unrecorded were likely present. The donor was CMV seronegative and was included in the group of 352 seronegative cohort members. Each donor provided a peripheral blood sample, and peripheral blood mononuclear cells were used for TCR beta sequencing. Genomic DNA extraction from the blood cell samples was performed with the Qiagen DNeasy Blood Extraction Kit. Library preparation used the immunoSEQ multiplex PCR assay. For the multiplex PCR, a mixture combining 60 forward primers for TCR Vbeta segments and 13 reverse primers for TCR Jbeta segments was used. The CDR3 region of rearranged TCR beta genes was amplified from genomic DNA by a multiplex PCR assay. On the Illumina HiSeq System, the amplified TCR beta libraries were sequenced as 87-base-pair reads. The authors' analysis ran thus. A later analysis tallied roughly 80 million unique TCR beta chains across the 666 repertoires, and some 10 million of those chains were shared by two or more donors. Raw reads were error-corrected and collapsed into unique sequences with a nearest-neighbor algorithm that merged closely related sequences to remove PCR and sequencing errors. V, D and J gene segments were assigned by aligning CDR3 sequences to IMGT reference sequences. Each retained sequence needed at least a six-nucleotide match to both a V gene segment and a J gene segment. Rearrangements were classified as productive when the CDR3 lacked stop codons and remained in frame with V and J, and all other rearrangements were classified as non-productive. Following IMGT convention, CDR3 was defined as the stretch from the second conserved V-encoded cysteine up to the conserved J-encoded phenylalanine. Sequences without an unambiguous match to a single V gene segment were excluded from the earlier analysis of almost 600 of the donors. In an earlier analysis of approximately 560 of the donors, a V segment was called functional when productive rearrangements were above 56.7%, and segregating when the standard deviation between donors exceeded 5%. A statistical classification framework was built for diagnosing cytomegalovirus status from the catalog of TCR beta chain sequences. A later analysis assigned V and J genes by comparing TCR nucleotide sequences with IMGT/GENE-DB human TR gene sequences. In a later analysis, CDR3 sequences and most-parsimonious VDJ recombination scenarios were assigned using the TCRdist pipeline. In a later analysis, each TCR beta chain was defined by its CDR3 amino acid sequence together with its V-gene family, and reads without a unique V-gene family were excluded. To address suspected cross-contamination and a sequencing artifact, a later analysis removed roughly 640 highly shared, low-generation-probability nucleotide sequences. In a later analysis, a clonal expansion index for each public chain was calculated from normalized within-repertoire ranks of inferred template counts. A later analysis computed generation probabilities with a VDJ recombination model fitted to out-of-frame rearrangements, and checked the results against IGoR. In a later analysis, hypergeometric tests were used to score TCR-TCR, TCR-HLA and TCR-CMV co-occurrence, with a repertoire-size bias correction applied to TCR pairs. In a later analysis, false discovery rates were estimated by permuting HLA or CMV assignments 20 times. In a later analysis, co-occurring TCRs were grouped using DBSCAN, and TCRdist sequence similarity was added for clustering within HLA-allele-positive subsets. For co-occurrence clustering, repertoires with fewer than 30,000 or more than 120,000 public chains were excluded, along with 5 or 6 repertoires with anomalous nucleotide sharing. TCRdb re-hosts the immuneACCESS table, in-frame sequences only. Its copies lack some clones; in the studies checked, an unresolved V gene accounts for under half of them, and the cause for the rest is not known. The V and J calls and clone size are taken from that table; D and trimming were inferred from the DNA. The sample yields fewer than 200,000 clones; approximately 81% were counted once. The ten largest make up roughly 1.5% of the sample.

The origin of this receptor is a male donor in good health and CMV-seronegative. The specimen sequenced was PBMCs. Here the chain combines TRBV7-6 and TRBJ2-7; TRBD1 fits 8 bases in the junction. CDR3 region: CASSLAPDRAYEQYF. The nucleotide sequence is TGTGCCAGCAGCTTAGCCCCGGACAGGGCCTACGAGCAGTACTTC.